The sequence of this T cell receptor beta chain was determined in a study of T-cell reconstitution after alpha-beta-depleted transplantation in children. The authors prepared the TCRbeta library with unique molecular identifiers. TCRdb re-called the PCR reads with MiXCR, one entry per CDR3 protein. Of 600,000 to 700,000 distinct CDR3 sequences in the sample, under 15% were seen once. This clonotype was detected only a few times. As yet, its antigen is unknown. Study results and caveats: Some patients showed high day-60 TCRbeta diversity, which derived from surviving recipient T cells and thymic progenitors. In patients about two months after transplant, alpha-beta T cells reportedly arose from several hundred expanded graft clones. T cells produced anew were the main source of T-cell counts and diversity one year after transplant.

Trimming pared 5 bases from V and 8 bases from J, leaving 19 bases between. Per the germline V gene, CDR1 is SGHTA and CDR2 is FQGNSA. The CDR3 is 15 residues long. The chain has TRBV7-2 and TRBJ2-1; D is possibly TRBD1 (5 bases). The source was PBMCs, collected before TCRalphabeta/CD19-depleted stem cell transplant. The clonotype comes from a girl aged 2 to 9 with congenital amegakaryocytic thrombocytopenia, due to receive a stem cell transplant. In nucleotides, the CDR3 is TGTGCCAGCAGCAACAGGCGTCTCGGTTGGGATGAGCAGTTCTTC. As protein: CASSNRRLGWDEQFF.